The 14 T cell receptor beta chains below all came from one sample that was sequenced in a study of Graves' ophthalmopathy and Graves' hyperthyroidism listed by TCRdb under 2018. Sequenced on an Illumina HiSeq 2000. For repertoire sequencing, TCR beta CDR3 regions were amplified from RNA transcripts. A first-round RT-PCR used HTBI primers with the Qiagen OneStep RT-PCR kit, followed by a second-round multiplex PCR, size selection and purification. TCRdb trimmed the raw reads at Q25, called clones with MiXCR and kept productive beta chains. Records with the same CDR3 protein are collapsed into one entry carrying the most frequent genes and DNA. This sample comprises 650,000 to 900,000 distinct CDR3 sequences, 40% of them detected only once. The top ten clones comprise 44% of the sample. The specimen sequenced was peripheral blood. The source is an adult man with Graves' ophthalmopathy.

This clonotype was seen repeatedly, ten times or more. The V call is TRBV10-3, the J call TRBJ2-7; 7 positions match TRBD1. Trimming took 4 bases from V and 3 from J; bases not matched to a gene: 12. CDR3 length equals 16 residues. Germline V gene sequence: CDR1 ENHRY, CDR2 SYGVKD. The CDR3 nucleotides read TGTGCCATCAGTGGTCCGGGACAGCGGATCAACTACGAGCAGTACTTC. This sequence encodes CAISGPGQRINYEQYF.

The chain employs TRBV29-1 and TRBJ2-7; 10 bases match TRBD2. Germline V CDR1 and CDR2: SQVTM, ANQGSEA. J was trimmed by 3 bases and V by 3 bases; bases with no gene match: 2. The CDR3 runs 13 residues. Here the CDR3 reads CSVETSGRYEQYF. In nucleotides, the CDR3 is TGCAGCGTTGAGACTAGCGGGCGCTACGAGCAGTACTTC.

The table lists this clonotype with a few counts. The rearrangement links TRBV24-1 to TRBJ1-5; the match to TRBD1 covers 10 bases. Looked up from germline, CDR1 is KGHDR and CDR2 is SFDVKD. V shed 4 bases and J 7 bases; nucleotides not matched to a gene: 9. This CDR3 contains 16 residues. The DNA of the CDR3 is TGTGCCACCAGTGACCCAGGGACAGGGGATACGCAGCCCCAGCATTTT. It encodes CATSDPGTGDTQPQHF.

A note on this clonotype: This clone may be a read error of a much larger clone one base away. This chain links TRBV20-1 with TRBJ2-2, with D possibly being TRBD2 (5 bases). CDR3 size: 10 residues. In germline, CDR1 is DFQATT, CDR2 SNEGSKA (reference sequence). The CDR3 nucleotides are TGCAGTGCAATTACCGGGGAGCCGTTTTTT. Its protein product is CSAITGEPFF.

The chain links TRBV10-2 to TRBJ1-1; no definite D call. V was shortened by 8 bases and J by 3 bases, with 7 bases between the two germline ends. Per the germline V gene, CDR1 is WSHSY and CDR2 is SAAADI. The CDR3 consists of 11 residues. CDR3 in DNA: TGCGCCAGCGGGAAGGACACTGAAGCTTTCTTT. Its translation: CASGKDTEAFF.

The V gene is TRBV2, the J gene TRBJ1-6; no definite D call. V gave up 7 bases and J gave up 6 bases, with 10 bases separating them. Germline CDR1 is SNHLY and CDR2 is FYNNEI. The CDR3 covers 13 residues. The CDR3 DNA follows: TGTGCCAGCACCCAGGCTCCTAATTCACCCCTCCACTTT. Translated, it gives CASTQAPNSPLHF.

The chain combines TRBV7-2 with TRBJ2-3; D is unclear. The CDR3 contains 17 residues. V was pared by 5 bases and J by 0 bases, with 18 bases between. In germline, CDR1 is SGHTA, CDR2 FQGNSA. In nucleotides, the CDR3 is TGTGCCAGCAGCGACCCTGCGGCCGCCGCTAGCACAGATACGCAGTATTTT. Protein sequence: CASSDPAAAASTDTQYF.

This clonotype was seen only once. The gene calls are TRBV4-2 and TRBJ2-5; no definite D call. This CDR3 has 15 residues. The ends were cut back, 5 bases at V and 2 bases at J, with 15 bases in the middle. Germline assignment: CDR1 LGHNA and CDR2 YNFKEQ. CDR3 DNA sequence: TGTGCCAGCAGCTTAGCAGGCAGACAACAAGAGACCCAGTACTTC. It translates to CASSLAGRQQETQYF.

This clonotype was picked up a small number of times. The V call is TRBV12-3 or TRBV12-4, the J call TRBJ2-5; 9 bases are shared with TRBD2. The CDR3 contains 16 residues. After removal of 3 bases from V and 9 bases from J, the junction contained 14 bases not matched to a gene. CDR3: CASSFVSGGPPRAQYF. DNA of the CDR3: TGTGCCAGCAGTTTTGTCAGCGGGGGGCCTCCGAGGGCCCAGTACTTC.

This clonotype was seen repeatedly, ten times or more. V and J are TRBV9 and TRBJ1-3; no clear D. CDR1 SGDLS and CDR2 YYNGEE come from the germline V gene. V was trimmed by 0 bases and J by 8 bases, leaving 12 bases between them. This CDR3 has 14 residues. This chain's CDR3 is CASSVVDVWDTIYF. As DNA, the CDR3 is TGTGCCAGCAGCGTAGTAGATGTGTGGGACACCATATATTTT.

The V gene is TRBV10-3, the J gene TRBJ2-7; tentatively, D is TRBD1 (8 bases). Germline lookup yields CDR1 ENHRY and CDR2 SYGVKD. CDR3 length: 15 amino acids. V was trimmed by 7 bases and J by 2 bases, leaving 18 bases between them. CDR3 nucleotide sequence: TGTGCCATCAAAAACGGGGGGACAGGCCCCTACGAGCAGTACTTC. Translating it yields CAIKNGGTGPYEQYF.

This clonotype occurred many times. The chain employs TRBV29-1 and TRBJ2-7; 9 bases agree with TRBD2. V was pared by 1 base and J by 4 bases, with 14 bases of the junction left unmatched. Per germline, CDR1 SQVTM and CDR2 ANQGSEA. The CDR3 sequence is 17 residues long. CDR3 coding DNA: TGCAGCGTTGAAGGGACTAGCGTCCCAACTGGAGGGTACGAGCAGTACTTC. Residues: CSVEGTSVPTGGYEQYF.

The chain recombines TRBV5-5 with TRBJ1-2; D is possibly TRBD1 (6 bases). CDR3 size: 11 residues. Germline V CDR1 and CDR2: SGHKS, YYEKEE (reference sequence). Between the trimmed V and J ends, which lost 4 bases and 13 bases, there was a span of 14 bases. The DNA of the CDR3 is TGTGCCAGCAGCCCGACCAGGGGATCCACCTTC. This codes for CASSPTRGSTF.

With regard to this clonotype: A single base separates this from a much larger clone, so it may be a read error. The V and J genes are TRBV7-2 and TRBJ1-1, with TRBD1 matching 7 bases. J lost 7 bases, V lost 0 bases, and 5 bases had no gene match. Per germline, CDR1 SGHTA and CDR2 FQGNSA. CDR3 length equals 14 residues. CDR3 protein: CTSSLAARQGEAFF. The DNA for the CDR3 is TGTACCAGCAGCTTAGCGGCTAGACAGGGTGAAGCTTTCTTT.